This is a list of T cell receptor beta chains from one sample in a study of healthy donors' naive CD4 and CD8 T cells. MiXCR, run by TCRdb on the reads, gives a single entry per CDR3 protein. The sample records roughly 200,000 distinct CDR3 sequences, about 76% being singletons. Sequenced input: naive CD4+ and CD8+ T cells sorted from blood, pooled from several donors. The receptors shown here come from a pool of human donors in good health; the sample pools cells from several healthy donors. CDR3s include the opening cysteine and the closing phenylalanine or tryptophan. A D gene is named only where the DNA matches it firmly.

TRBV29-1 | TRBD1 | CSVSGTAPGYTF
TRBV6-5 | . | CASSYRRGRTDTQYF
TRBV11-2 | . | CASSLRAEETQYF
TRBV27 | . | CTSSSRVSPLHF
TRBV19 | . | CASERGGSTEAFF
TRBV5-4 | TRBD2 | CASSSWTSGNYNEQFF
TRBV6-2/TRBV6-3 | . | CASSYDWISTDTQYF
TRBV27 | TRBD1 | CASSSRSGGTRQPQHF
TRBV6-5 | . | CASSLTLTTADYEQYF
TRBV6-5 | TRBD2 | CASSYGTSGEQYF
TRBV19 | TRBD1 | CASSSGQGANVLTF
TRBV6-2/TRBV6-3 | . | CASSQGRGETQYF
TRBV14 | . | CASSINRGTYGYTF
TRBV19 | . | CASSTKGVTGLYGYTF
TRBV29-1 | . | CSVERWEQFF
TRBV18 | . | CASSPKNEQFF
TRBV29-1 | . | CSFIRVDGYTF
TRBV29-1 | . | CSVRARSHEQYF
TRBV6-5 | . | CASGGASNQPQHF
TRBV7-8 | . | CASSPGRDYSNQPQHF
TRBV12-3/TRBV12-4 | . | CASSLGQGGPPEQYF
TRBV27 | . | CASSLWAVGGQPQHF
TRBV29-1 | . | CSVQSEGRPTEAFF
TRBV29-1 | . | CSAGTLGTEAFF
TRBV5-5 | . | CASSLDPPFGQISTSWYF
TRBV6-9 | . | CASRTGRTNYGYTF
TRBV4-1 | . | CASSQTGQNTEAFF
TRBV29-1 | . | CSATPLGGNIQYF
TRBV7-7 | TRBD2 | CASSSKREAQYNEQFF
TRBV27 | . | CASSLRWGREDEQFF
TRBV6-5 | . | CASSAGGRRSYNEQFF
TRBV6-6 | TRBD1 | CASSQEPNRGHAETQYF
TRBV29-1 | TRBD2 | CSASTSGSYEQYF
TRBV6-5 | . | CASSYGGSQPQHF
TRBV28 | . | CASSFPVQGSTGGEQYF
TRBV19 | TRBD1 | CASSEGAIRNTEAFF